This TCR beta chain was documented in a study of T cells in Graves' hyperthyroidism and ophthalmopathy. J gave up 0 bases and V 4 bases, and 6 bases lay outside the gene matches. CDR3 length: 15 amino acids. Germline assignment: CDR1 MNHEY and CDR2 SMNVEV (reference sequence). Template material for amplifying TCR beta CDR3 regions consisted of RNA transcripts. With the HTBI primer set, the TCR CDR3 went through a first round of RT-PCR. From the multiplex PCR reads, TCRdb called clonotypes with MiXCR, one entry per CDR3 protein. This sample has roughly 640,000 distinct CDR3 sequences; around 15% occur once, and the top ten carry 3% to 4%.

This chain connects TRBV27 to TRBJ2-7, with 7 bases fitting TRBD1. The clonotype was recovered from a middle-aged woman with Graves' ophthalmopathy. The specimen was blood. The CDR3 here is CASSSLTGSSYEQYF. In DNA, the CDR3 is TGTGCCAGCAGTTCACTGACAGGGAGCTCCTACGAGCAGTACTTC.